This TCR beta chain was recorded in a study of STAT5B mutations in CD4+ large granular lymphocyte leukemia. General observations from the study: 8/27 top patient clones versus 2/35 control clones were TRBV06-family.

In the original workflow: The detection floor for productive clonotype frequency was 2.59 x 10-5. Some clones are missing from TCRdb's copy, which holds only in-frame ones; the method was immunoSEQ multiplex PCR. V, J and clone size are taken as reported in that table, and D and trimming were inferred from the DNA itself. Of a few thousand clones listed, over 75% were seen once; the top ten hold roughly 6.1%. Trimming cost V 6 bases and J 0 bases, with 14 bases left between them. The CDR3 has 16 residues. The germline V gene encodes CDR1 LGHNA and CDR2 YNFKEQ. A word on this clone: The antigen is undetermined.

The J gene is TRBJ2-2, the V gene TRBV4-2; possible D gene TRBD1, 6 bases. The sample was PBMCs. The receptor was derived from an older woman with CD4+ T-cell large granular lymphocyte leukemia. CDR3 loop: CASSTKGQPNTGELFF. Written as DNA, the CDR3 is TGTGCCAGCAGTACAAAAGGACAGCCGAACACCGGGGAGCTGTTTTTT.